These 24 T cell receptor beta chains were all obtained from the same sample, sequenced in a study of T cell changes during pregnancy in multiple sclerosis (dated by TCRdb to between 2018 and 2021). The library was obtained by the immunoSEQ multiplex PCR assay. TCRdb retrieved this table from immuneACCESS and kept in-frame rearrangements only. Not all clones are present; in checked studies, unresolved V genes account for under half, and no reason is known for the remainder. Here the sample has 35,000 or so clones; 88% occur a single time. The biggest ten clones account for 0.5% to 0.65% of the sample. The material was CD4+ T cells from peripheral blood mononuclear cells, obtained in the first trimester of pregnancy. Every receptor here comes from a female donor with multiple sclerosis, enrolled in a pregnancy study.

The chain combines TRBV5-8 with TRBJ2-7; TRBD1 matches at 7 bases. This CDR3 is 15 amino acids long. V trimming: 1 base; J trimming: 4 bases; junction bases outside the gene matches: 8. Looked up from germline, CDR1 is SGHTS and CDR2 is YDEGEE. CDR3 sequence (DNA): TGTGCCAGCAGCTTGCAGCCGGGACAGCCATACGAGCAGTACTTC. This codes for CASSLQPGQPYEQYF.

V usage is TRBV10-3 and J usage is TRBJ2-7; maybe TRBD2 (6 bases). Germline CDR1 reads ENHRY; CDR2 reads SYGVKD. The CDR3 extends over 12 amino acids. The germline V and J ends were trimmed by 6 bases and 5 bases, with 11 bases remaining between them. The CDR3 region has the DNA TGTGCCATCAGAGGACTAATCCACGAGCAGTACTTC. Translating it yields CAIRGLIHEQYF.

This sequence joins TRBV7-8 and TRBJ2-5; D is unclear. The CDR3 has 14 residues. With 1 base removed from V and 2 bases from J, the gap between germline ends came to 8 bases. Germline values: CDR1 SGHVS, CDR2 FQNEAQ. The DNA for the CDR3 is TGTGCCAGCAGCTTAGAGCGCGCTCAAGAGACCCAGTACTTC. The encoded protein is CASSLERAQETQYF.

The genes are TRBV6-4 and TRBJ2-7; a weak D match, TRBD2 (6 bases). With 11 bases removed from V and 3 bases from J, the gap between germline ends came to 20 bases. The CDR3 totals 14 residues. Germline V gene sequence: CDR1 MRHNA, CDR2 SNTAGT. The CDR3 coding sequence is TGTGCCCTTCCAAGGTCGGGGGAAAGCTACGAGCAGTACTTC. The encoded protein is CALPRSGESYEQYF.

This chain links TRBV18 with TRBJ1-1; the match to TRBD1 covers 8 bases. V was clipped by 3 bases and J by 7 bases; unmatched bases: 13. This CDR3 is 16 amino acids long. The germline V gene encodes CDR1 KGHSH and CDR2 LQKENI. CDR3: CASSPRQGTDAGEAFF. DNA for the CDR3: TGTGCCAGCTCACCCCGACAGGGGACAGATGCAGGTGAAGCTTTCTTT. Drawing the rest from reference TRBV18 and TRBJ1-1, the complete variable domain is NAGVMQNPRHLVRRRGQEARLRCSPMKGHSHVYWYRQLPEEGLKFMVYLQKENIIDESGMPKERFSAEFPKEGPSILRIQQVVRGDSAAYFCASSPRQGTDAGEAFFGQGTRLTVV.

The chain joins TRBV7-9 to TRBJ1-1; 7 positions agree with TRBD1. V was clipped by 5 bases and J by 5 bases; unmatched bases: 11. The CDR3 sequence is 15 residues long. Germline V gives CDR1 SEHNR, CDR2 FQNEAQ (reference sequence). The CDR3 DNA reads TGTGCCAGCAGCCCAAAGCGGACAGGCGCGACTGAAGCTTTCTTT. This sequence encodes CASSPKRTGATEAFF.

The V and J genes are TRBV7-8 and TRBJ2-1; D not resolved. Trimming took off 5 bases at V and 9 bases at J, with 11 bases between the two ends. Germline values: CDR1 SGHVS, CDR2 FQNEAQ. CDR3 length equals 12 residues. The CDR3 loop is CASSPVSSEQFF. The CDR3 DNA is TGTGCCAGCAGCCCAGTTTCCTCTGAGCAGTTCTTC. Drawing the rest from reference TRBV7-8 and TRBJ2-1, the complete variable domain is GAGVSQSPRYKVAKRGQDVALRCDPISGHVSLFWYQQALGQGPEFLTYFQNEAQLDKSGLPSDRFFAERPEGSVSTLKIQRTQQEDSAVYLCASSPVSSEQFFGPGTRLTVL.

The V and J genes are TRBV5-1 and TRBJ2-1; 12 bases map to TRBD2. The CDR3 is made up of 14 amino acids. Per germline, CDR1 SGHRS and CDR2 YFSETQ. V gave up 4 bases and J gave up 15 bases; unmatched junction bases: 11. CDR3 DNA sequence: TGCGCCAGCAGCGACCTAGCGGGGGGGATTTATGCGTTCTTC. Protein product: CASSDLAGGIYAFF.

This rearrangement joins TRBV7-6 to TRBJ2-1; perhaps TRBD2 as D (6 bases). CDR1 is SGHVS, CDR2 FNYEAQ, per germline. The V end was cut by 5 bases, the J end by 5 bases, with 10 bases between. The CDR3 loop spans 13 amino acids. The CDR3 loop is CASSTRGHNEQFF. The CDR3 bases are TGTGCCAGCAGCACGCGGGGTCACAATGAGCAGTTCTTC.

The chain couples TRBV27 to TRBJ2-5; D is uncertain. From germline, CDR1 is MNHEY and CDR2 SMNVEV (reference sequence). The V gene lost 5 bases and the J gene lost 2 bases, with 15 bases spanning the gap. The CDR3 runs 15 residues. CDR3 sequence (DNA): TGTGCCAGCAGTCGCTCCCCAGGTATTCAAGAGACCCAGTACTTC. Translating gives CASSRSPGIQETQYF.

V usage is TRBV7-9 and J usage is TRBJ2-5; possibly TRBD2 for D (6 bases). Trimming shortened V by 4 bases and J by 2 bases, and 11 bases separated the two germline ends. Germline values: CDR1 SEHNR, CDR2 FQNEAQ (reference sequence). The CDR3 is made up of 14 amino acids. The CDR3: CASSSGLSQETQYF. The CDR3 DNA sequence: TGTGCCAGCAGCTCGGGACTGTCACAAGAGACCCAGTACTTC.

V gene TRBV7-9 combines with J gene TRBJ2-1, with TRBD2 identical over 12 bases. This CDR3 has 16 amino acids. V lost 3 bases to trimming and J lost 7 bases; unmatched junction nucleotides: 7. Germline V gene sequence: CDR1 SEHNR, CDR2 FQNEAQ (reference sequence). The CDR3 DNA reads TGTGCCAGCAGCTTCTTACTAGCGGGGGGAAGTAATGAGCAGTTCTTC. Amino acid sequence: CASSFLLAGGSNEQFF.

The CDR3 bases are TGTGCCAGTAGCCCCGGAGTAGCGGGACGGGACGAGCAGTACTTC. It encodes CASSPGVAGRDEQYF. This chain connects TRBV19 to TRBJ2-7, with TRBD2 identical over 8 bases. The V segment lost 6 bases and the J segment 5 bases; nucleotides outside the gene matches: 12. The germline gives CDR1 LNHDA, CDR2 SQIVND (reference sequence). CDR3 length: 15 amino acids.

Only one count was recorded for this clone. The chain couples TRBV7-6 to TRBJ2-2; D gene ambiguous. V was clipped by 5 bases and J by 0 bases, with 13 bases between them. Germline CDR1 is SGHVS and CDR2 is FNYEAQ. The CDR3 has 16 residues. In nucleotides, the CDR3 is TGTGCCAGCAGCCCCACAGTTACCGCGAACACCGGGGAGCTGTTTTTT. Translation: CASSPTVTANTGELFF.

The chain employs TRBV7-9 and TRBJ2-2; possible D gene TRBD1, 6 bases. Trimming shortened V by 4 bases and J by 9 bases, and 12 bases separated the two germline ends. The germline CDR1 and CDR2 sequences are SEHNR and FQNEAQ (reference sequence). The CDR3 contains 13 residues. The CDR3 coding sequence is TGTGCCAGCAGCTCCAACCGGGACAGGGAGCTGTTTTTT. Translated, it gives CASSSNRDRELFF.

The chain is built from TRBV5-1 and TRBJ2-7; 11 bases match TRBD1. CDR3 length: 17 amino acids. Germline CDR1 is SGHRS and CDR2 is YFSETQ. V lost 4 bases and J lost 0; bases outside the gene matches: 9. CDR3: CASSLPGQGAFSYEQYF. In DNA, the CDR3 is TGCGCCAGCAGCCTACCCGGACAGGGGGCTTTCTCCTACGAGCAGTACTTC.

The chain carries TRBV4-1 and TRBJ2-1, with D tentatively TRBD2 (5 bases). CDR3 length: 18 amino acids. Deletions cut 0 bases from V and 5 bases from J, with 20 bases between. CDR1 and CDR2 (germline): MGHRA, YSYEKL. The CDR3 loop is CASSQDLASPPAHNEQFF. The CDR3 DNA follows: TGCGCCAGCAGCCAAGATCTGGCTAGCCCCCCCGCACACAATGAGCAGTTCTTC.

The V and J genes are TRBV5-1 and TRBJ2-2; possibly TRBD2 for D (5 bases). The V gene's germline CDR1 is SGHRS and CDR2 YFSETQ. The CDR3 is 13 amino acids. Trimming removed 4 bases from V and 7 bases from J, with 11 bases in between. CDR3 in amino acids: CASSVDGDGELFF. The DNA for the CDR3 is TGCGCCAGCAGCGTCGACGGGGACGGGGAGCTGTTTTTT.

The V call is TRBV28, the J call TRBJ2-3; the match to TRBD2 covers 8 bases. This CDR3 spans 14 amino acids. Trimming cost V 7 bases and J 2 bases; bases outside gene matches: 5. The germline CDR1 and CDR2 sequences are MDHEN and SYDVKM. This chain's CDR3 is CASIRGGTTDTQYF. The CDR3, as DNA: TGTGCCAGCATCCGGGGGGGTACCACAGATACGCAGTATTTT.

The rearrangement uses TRBV28 and TRBJ2-4; possible D gene TRBD2, 6 bases. Trimming shortened V by 5 bases and J by 6 bases, and 17 bases separated the two germline ends. The CDR3 has 15 amino acids. CDR1 and CDR2 (germline): MDHEN, SYDVKM. CDR3 residues: CASSILGGEGNIQYF. The CDR3 region has the DNA TGTGCCAGCAGTATCTTGGGGGGAGAAGGAAACATTCAGTACTTC.

J is TRBJ2-5 and V is TRBV19, with D hard to call. Germline CDR1 and CDR2: LNHDA and SQIVND (reference sequence). This CDR3 contains 16 residues. V was clipped by 2 bases and J by 1 base, with 14 bases between them. The chain's CDR3 is CASSIRGSTGQETQYF. The CDR3 DNA sequence: TGTGCCAGTAGTATAAGAGGTTCGACTGGCCAAGAGACCCAGTACTTC.

The V call is TRBV28, the J call TRBJ1-4; 9 bases fit TRBD1. The CDR3 has 15 residues. The junction had 8 bases not matched to a gene; V was cut back by 5 bases and J by 7 bases. CDR1 is MDHEN and CDR2 is SYDVKM in the germline V gene. CDR3 in DNA: TGTGCCAGCAGTCCCCGACAGGGGGTGGGTGAAAAACTGTTTTTT. Protein product: CASSPRQGVGEKLFF. Combining the CDR3 with reference TRBV28 and TRBJ1-4 gives the whole variable domain DVKVTQSSRYLVKRTGEKVFLECVQDMDHENMFWYRQDPGLGLRLIYFSYDVKMKEKGDIPEGYSVSREKKERFSLILESASTNQTSMYLCASSPRQGVGEKLFFGSGTQLSVL.

The chain uses TRBV5-1 and TRBJ2-2; possible D gene TRBD2, 6 bases. With 1 base removed from V and 5 bases from J, the gap between germline ends came to 6 bases. In germline, CDR1 is SGHRS, CDR2 YFSETQ. This CDR3 has 13 amino acids. The CDR3: CASSLSGTGELFF. The CDR3 region has the DNA TGCGCCAGCAGCTTGAGCGGGACCGGGGAGCTGTTTTTT.

The J gene is TRBJ2-1, the V gene TRBV5-1; 7 bases are shared with TRBD2. This CDR3 spans 15 amino acids. V lost 4 bases and J lost 0; bases outside the gene matches: 4. CDR1 and CDR2 from the germline V gene are SGHRS and YFSETQ. CDR3 region: CASSPSGTSYNEQFF. The CDR3 DNA follows: TGCGCCAGCAGCCCGAGCGGGACCTCCTACAATGAGCAGTTCTTC.